This TCR beta chain emerged from a study of blood T cell repertoires in COVID-19. Libraries were prepared by immunoSEQ multiplex PCR; TCRdb keeps only in-frame clonotypes and omits some of them. Of 200,000 to 300,000 clones in the sample, around 86% were seen once. Germline trimming cut 10 bases from V and 1 base from J; bases unmatched to any gene: 6. CDR3 size: 16 residues. Germline V gene sequence: CDR1 MNHEY, CDR2 SMNVEV (reference sequence). Material for sequencing was PBMCs or T cells enriched from blood (not recorded which). This chain uses TRBV27 with TRBJ2-6; 11 bases map to TRBD1. The TCR sequence derives from a woman aged 18-29 years who had recovered from COVID-19. CDR3 residues: CATSDRGRSGANVLTF. CDR3 DNA: TGTGCCACGTCGGACAGGGGGCGTTCTGGGGCCAACGTCCTGACTTTC.